The present TCR beta chain was sequenced within a study of response to subunit inactivated influenza vaccine. Study-level findings and limits: The authors put forward the suggestion that each seasonal influenza vaccination may bring in only a limited number of new T cells.

TCRdb recomputed calls from the RT-PCR reads with MiXCR, one row per CDR3 protein. The repertoire holds about 180,000 distinct CDR3 sequences, around 10% seen once, with roughly 36% in the top ten. This clonotype was detected a few times. Antigen unknown. Trimming shortened V by 0 bases and J by 0 bases, and 9 bases separated the two germline ends. CDR3 length: 16 amino acids. Germline CDR1 and CDR2: LGHDT and YNNKEL (reference sequence). The receptor comes from a man between 50 and 75 years old who received an inactivated influenza vaccine. The chain employs TRBV3-1 and TRBJ2-1; D gene uncertain. The sample consisted of CD8+ T cells sorted from PBMCs, taken around 25 months after vaccination. For the CDR3, the DNA is TGTGCCAGCAGCCAAGACTCTGGGTTCTCCTACAATGAGCAGTTCTTC. Its translation: CASSQDSGFSYNEQFF.